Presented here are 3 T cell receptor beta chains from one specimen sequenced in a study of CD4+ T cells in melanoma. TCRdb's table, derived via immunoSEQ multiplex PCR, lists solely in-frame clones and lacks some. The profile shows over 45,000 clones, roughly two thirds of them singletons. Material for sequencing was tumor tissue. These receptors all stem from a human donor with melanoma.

The DNA for the CDR3 is TGTGCCAGCAGCGCGGGGGGGCGATTGTCGGGGGAGACCCAGTACTTC. Its protein product is CASSAGGRLSGETQYF. This chain uses TRBV9 with TRBJ2-5; 8 bases map to TRBD2. This CDR3 has 16 amino acids. CDR1 is SGDLS and CDR2 is YYNGEE in the germline V gene. V lost 3 bases, J lost 5 bases, and 12 bases stayed unmatched.

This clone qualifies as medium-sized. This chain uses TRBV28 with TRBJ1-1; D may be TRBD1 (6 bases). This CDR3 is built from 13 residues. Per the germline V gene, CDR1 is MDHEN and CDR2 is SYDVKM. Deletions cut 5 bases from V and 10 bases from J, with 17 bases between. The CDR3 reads CASSDNLQGRAFF. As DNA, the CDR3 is TGTGCCAGCAGTGATAATCTACAGGGTCGAGCTTTCTTT.

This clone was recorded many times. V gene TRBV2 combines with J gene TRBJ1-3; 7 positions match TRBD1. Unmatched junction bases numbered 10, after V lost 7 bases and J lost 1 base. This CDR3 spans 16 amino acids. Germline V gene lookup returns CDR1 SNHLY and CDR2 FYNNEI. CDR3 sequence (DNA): TGTGCCAGCATTCCGCTCGACAGGGCGTCTGGAAACACCATATATTTT. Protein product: CASIPLDRASGNTIYF.